The 20 T cell receptor beta chains presented below share a single source sample, sequenced in a study of blood T cells in healthy people across ages (dated by TCRdb to about 2015). Library preparation used 5' RACE. Sequencing took place on an Illumina HiSeq 2500. A second PCR of roughly 6 to 11 cycles was run with a J-beta primer mix and a sample-barcoded 5' primer. Using fastp at Q25 and MiXCR, TCRdb reprocessed the public reads and kept productive beta chains. Identical CDR3 protein sequences are pooled into one entry, listed with their most common genes and DNA. A total of 710,000 or so distinct CDR3 sequences appear in this sample, approximately 21% of them only once. The ten largest account for roughly 22% of the sample. Sequenced material: blood. The receptor set was obtained from a man in his 70s in good health.

Note on this clonotype: A much larger clone is a single base away; this may be a read error. The rearrangement joins TRBV7-2 to TRBJ2-5, with unresolved D. Germline-derived CDR1 and CDR2 are SGHTA and FQGNSA. Trimming removed 2 bases at V and 1 base at J, with 14 bases between. This CDR3 spans 16 amino acids. The CDR3 is CASSLSRVGRQETQYF. DNA for the CDR3: TGTGCCAGCAGCTTAAGCCGGGTGGGCCGCCAAGAGACCCAGTACTTC. Looking up the rest from reference TRBV7-2 and TRBJ2-5 gives the full variable domain: GAGVSQSPSNKVTEKGKDVELRCDPISGHTALYWYRQSLGQGLEFLIYFQGNSAPDKSGLPSDRFSAERTGGSVSTLTIQRTQQEDSAVYLCASSLSRVGRQETQYFGPGTRLLVL.

The gene calls are TRBV20-1 and TRBJ1-5, with 7 bases fitting TRBD1. The CDR3 is made up of 12 amino acids. The ends lost 6 bases at V and 7 bases at J; junction bases unmatched: 6. Germline V gene lookup returns CDR1 DFQATT and CDR2 SNEGSKA (reference sequence). CDR3 protein: CSARGTVQPQHF. The DNA for the CDR3 is TGCAGTGCCCGTGGGACAGTGCAGCCCCAGCATTTT.

This clonotype was seen more than once but under ten times. The chain is built from TRBV12-3 or TRBV12-4 and TRBJ2-7; TRBD1 might be the D (5 bases). V shed 4 bases and J shed 3 bases, with 10 bases lying between them. The CDR3 contains 13 residues. The CDR3 spells CASSSTDNYEQYF. In DNA form, the CDR3 reads TGTGCCAGCAGTTCGACGGACAACTACGAGCAGTACTTC.

This clonotype has more than one count but fewer than ten. The chain links TRBV28 to TRBJ2-1, with D maybe TRBD2 (6 bases). Germline values: CDR1 MDHEN, CDR2 SYDVKM. This CDR3 has 14 amino acids. V shed 5 bases and J shed 6 bases, with 14 bases lying between them. The CDR3 region is CASSPGLSTNEQFF. CDR3 in DNA: TGTGCCAGCAGTCCTGGACTATCAACCAATGAGCAGTTCTTC. Supplemented by reference TRBV28 and TRBJ2-1, the full variable domain reads DVKVTQSSRYLVKRTGEKVFLECVQDMDHENMFWYRQDPGLGLRLIYFSYDVKMKEKGDIPEGYSVSREKKERFSLILESASTNQTSMYLCASSPGLSTNEQFFGPGTRLTVL.

The chain has TRBV7-2 and TRBJ2-5, with 8 bases matching TRBD2. The ends lost 3 bases at V and 1 base at J; junction bases unmatched: 7. The CDR3 consists of 16 residues. Germline V gene data show CDR1 as SGHTA and CDR2 as FQGNSA. The CDR3 DNA follows: TGTGCCAGCAGCTTTGGGTATAGCGGGGCCCAAGAGACCCAGTACTTC. Translating it yields CASSFGYSGAQETQYF.

The chain is built from TRBV4-1 and TRBJ1-1, with D maybe TRBD1 (5 bases). V shed 0 bases and J shed 2 bases, with 19 bases lying between them. This CDR3 spans 18 amino acids. CDR1 and CDR2 (germline): MGHRA, YSYEKL. CDR3 coding DNA: TGCGCCAGCAGCCAAGATCTTGGGGGTTTGGCACGAAACACTGAAGCTTTCTTT. This codes for CASSQDLGGLARNTEAFF.

This clonotype showed up just a few times. V and J are TRBV7-9 and TRBJ2-1, with a tentative D call TRBD2 (6 bases). CDR3 size: 15 residues. V lost 4 bases to trimming and J lost 6 bases, with 16 bases between them. Germline values: CDR1 SEHNR, CDR2 FQNEAQ (reference sequence). CDR3 nucleotides: TGTGCCAGCAGCTCAGGCGGGATGAGTCCCAATGAGCAGTTCTTC. Its protein product is CASSSGGMSPNEQFF.

This clonotype appeared many times. The chain has TRBV4-1 and TRBJ2-7, with a tentative D call TRBD2 (5 bases). The germline gives CDR1 MGHRA, CDR2 YSYEKL. Trimming stripped 1 base from V and 0 bases from J, with 16 bases between. The CDR3 runs to 17 residues. In DNA form, the CDR3 reads TGCGCCAGCAGCCAAGGGGTTTTAATGAGGGACTCCTACGAGCAGTACTTC. It specifies CASSQGVLMRDSYEQYF.

This chain links TRBV27 with TRBJ2-1; 9 bases match TRBD1. J gave up 5 bases and V 4 bases, and 6 bases lay outside the gene matches. This CDR3 is built from 15 residues. Germline V gene lookup returns CDR1 MNHEY and CDR2 SMNVEV (reference sequence). Written as DNA, the CDR3 is TGTGCCAGCAGTTCGGGGACAGGGTTCGACAATGAGCAGTTCTTC. Amino acids: CASSSGTGFDNEQFF.

The J gene is TRBJ2-3, the V gene TRBV19; possible D gene TRBD2, 6 bases. Between the trimmed V and J ends, which lost 3 bases and 2 bases, there was a span of 21 bases. The CDR3 covers 18 residues. The germline gives CDR1 LNHDA, CDR2 SQIVND (reference sequence). CDR3 protein: CASSIPRRRGSLTDTQYF. The CDR3 coding sequence is TGTGCCAGTAGTATTCCCCGGAGGCGGGGATCCCTCACAGATACGCAGTATTTT.

This clonotype was detected only a few times. This chain uses TRBV24-1 with TRBJ1-3; tentative D call: TRBD1 (5 bases). This CDR3 contains 14 residues. Germline values: CDR1 KGHDR, CDR2 SFDVKD. The V and J ends lost 5 bases and 1 base respectively, with 8 bases between them. For the CDR3, the DNA is TGTGCCACCAGTGCCGGGACGTCTGGAAACACCATATATTTT. Its translation is CATSAGTSGNTIYF.

The V gene is TRBV20-1, the J gene TRBJ2-7; 8 positions agree with TRBD1. The CDR3 spans 12 residues. Looked up from germline, CDR1 is DFQATT and CDR2 is SNEGSKA (reference sequence). V lost 5 bases to trimming and J lost 1 base; unmatched junction nucleotides: 1. The chain's CDR3 is CSAWDRSYEQYF. As DNA, the CDR3 is TGCAGTGCTTGGGACAGGTCCTACGAGCAGTACTTC.

This rearrangement joins TRBV20-1 to TRBJ2-5; TRBD1 might be the D (5 bases). The CDR3 loop spans 13 amino acids. V lost 1 base, J lost 5 bases, and 11 bases lay in between. CDR1 is DFQATT, CDR2 SNEGSKA, per germline (reference sequence). The CDR3 coding sequence is TGCAGTGCTAGAGGACAGCCTTCGGAGACCCAGTACTTC. It codes for CSARGQPSETQYF.

The chain carries TRBV4-3 and TRBJ2-5; D unresolved. Trimming removed 0 bases from V and 7 bases from J, with 9 bases in between. Germline CDR1 reads LGHNA; CDR2 reads YSLEER. The CDR3 has 13 amino acids. CDR3: CASSQEFGVTQYF. CDR3 sequence (DNA): TGCGCCAGCAGCCAAGAATTCGGTGTGACCCAGTACTTC.

The chain carries TRBV28 and TRBJ1-1, with D possibly matching TRBD1 (6 bases). Germline V CDR1 and CDR2: MDHEN, SYDVKM. Trimming cost V 2 bases and J 1 base, with 8 bases left between them. The CDR3 length is 14 residues. CDR3 DNA sequence: TGTGCCAGCAGTTTAGTCAGGGGGAACACTGAAGCTTTCTTT. As protein: CASSLVRGNTEAFF.

V usage is TRBV7-3 and J usage is TRBJ2-2, with D tentatively TRBD2 (5 bases). This CDR3 region has 14 residues. The V and J ends lost 3 bases and 4 bases respectively, with 9 bases between them. Per the germline V gene, CDR1 is SGHTA and CDR2 is FQGTGA. The CDR3 DNA follows: TGTGCCAGCAGCTTTATAGGGAGCACCGGGGAGCTGTTTTTT. Protein sequence: CASSFIGSTGELFF.

The chain has TRBV20-1 and TRBJ2-3, with 7 bases matching TRBD1. Losses at the gene ends were 3 bases for V and 7 bases for J; bases not matched to a gene: 4. The CDR3 runs 12 residues. The germline CDR1 and CDR2 sequences are DFQATT and SNEGSKA (reference sequence). The CDR3 nucleotides are TGCAGTGCTAGGCCAGGGGGAAATACGCAGTATTTT. Amino acid sequence: CSARPGGNTQYF.

The chain is built from TRBV20-1 and TRBJ2-2; D possibly corresponds to TRBD1 (5 bases). Trimming took off 0 bases at V and 3 bases at J, with 14 bases between the two ends. Germline V gene lookup returns CDR1 DFQATT and CDR2 SNEGSKA (reference sequence). CDR3 length: 16 amino acids. The CDR3 spells CSARDSAGADTGELFF. CDR3 nucleotide sequence: TGCAGTGCTAGAGATTCCGCTGGGGCGGACACCGGGGAGCTGTTTTTT.

CDR3 sequence reads: CASQRAGGFRDTQYF. The CDR3 bases are TGTGCCTCCCAGCGGGCGGGGGGGTTTCGGGATACGCAGTATTTT. The rearrangement uses TRBV10-3 and TRBJ2-3; TRBD2 matches 9 bases. J was trimmed by 6 bases and V by 11 bases; bases with no gene match: 15. The CDR3 sequence is 15 residues long. The germline V gene has CDR1 ENHRY and CDR2 SYGVKD.

The chain recombines TRBV6-5 with TRBJ1-2; D is unresolved. This CDR3 has 12 amino acids. Germline values: CDR1 MNHEY, CDR2 SVGAGI. With 6 bases removed from V and 6 bases from J, the gap between germline ends came to 11 bases. The CDR3 sequence is CASSRGRDGYTF. The CDR3 bases are TGTGCCAGCAGCCGCGGACGGGATGGCTACACCTTC.